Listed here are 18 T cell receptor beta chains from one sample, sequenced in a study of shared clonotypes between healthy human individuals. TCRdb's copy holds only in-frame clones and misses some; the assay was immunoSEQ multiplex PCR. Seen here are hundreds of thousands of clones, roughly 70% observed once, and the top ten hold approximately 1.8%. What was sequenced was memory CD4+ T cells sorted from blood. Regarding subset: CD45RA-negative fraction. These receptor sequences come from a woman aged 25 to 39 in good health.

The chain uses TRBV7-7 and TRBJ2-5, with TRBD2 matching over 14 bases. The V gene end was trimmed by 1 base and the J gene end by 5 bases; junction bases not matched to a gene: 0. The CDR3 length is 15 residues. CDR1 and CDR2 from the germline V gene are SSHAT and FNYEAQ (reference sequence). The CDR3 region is CASSLGTSGRETQYF. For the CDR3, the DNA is TGTGCCAGCAGCTTAGGGACTAGCGGGAGGGAGACCCAGTACTTC.

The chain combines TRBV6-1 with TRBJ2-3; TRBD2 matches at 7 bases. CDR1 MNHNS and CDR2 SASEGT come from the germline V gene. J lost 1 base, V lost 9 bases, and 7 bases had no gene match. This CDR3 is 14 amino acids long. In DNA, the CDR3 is TGTGCCAGTTATCTAGCGGACGGCACAGATACGCAGTATTTT. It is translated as CASYLADGTDTQYF.

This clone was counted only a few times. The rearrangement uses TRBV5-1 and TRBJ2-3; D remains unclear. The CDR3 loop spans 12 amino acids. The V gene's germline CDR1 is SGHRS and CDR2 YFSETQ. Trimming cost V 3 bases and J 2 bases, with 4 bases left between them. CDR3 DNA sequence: TGCGCCAGCAGCTGGTCCACAGATACGCAGTATTTT. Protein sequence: CASSWSTDTQYF. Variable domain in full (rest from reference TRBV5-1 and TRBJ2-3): KAGVTQTPRYLIKTRGQQVTLSCSPISGHRSVSWYQQTPGQGLQFLFEYFSETQRNKGNFPGRFSGRQFSNSRSEMNVSTLELGDSALYLCASSWSTDTQYFGPGTRLTVL.

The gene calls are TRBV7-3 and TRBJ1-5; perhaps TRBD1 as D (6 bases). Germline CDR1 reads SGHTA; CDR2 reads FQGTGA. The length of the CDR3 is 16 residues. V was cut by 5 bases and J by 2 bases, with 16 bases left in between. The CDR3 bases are TGTGCCAGCAGCATCGCCGACAGGTTACGCAATCAGCCCCAGCATTTT. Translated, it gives CASSIADRLRNQPQHF.

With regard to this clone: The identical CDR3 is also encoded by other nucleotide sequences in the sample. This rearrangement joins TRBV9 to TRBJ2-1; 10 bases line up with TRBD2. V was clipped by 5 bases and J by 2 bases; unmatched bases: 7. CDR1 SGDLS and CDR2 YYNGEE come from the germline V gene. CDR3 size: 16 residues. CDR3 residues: CASSALAGSPYNEQFF. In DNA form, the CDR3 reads TGTGCCAGCAGTGCACTAGCGGGAAGCCCCTACAATGAGCAGTTCTTC.

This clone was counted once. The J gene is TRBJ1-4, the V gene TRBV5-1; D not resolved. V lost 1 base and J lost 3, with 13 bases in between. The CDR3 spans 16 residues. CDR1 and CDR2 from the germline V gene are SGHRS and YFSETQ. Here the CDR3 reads CASSLFPDRSNEKLFF. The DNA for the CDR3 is TGCGCCAGCAGCTTGTTCCCCGACCGATCTAATGAAAAACTGTTTTTT.

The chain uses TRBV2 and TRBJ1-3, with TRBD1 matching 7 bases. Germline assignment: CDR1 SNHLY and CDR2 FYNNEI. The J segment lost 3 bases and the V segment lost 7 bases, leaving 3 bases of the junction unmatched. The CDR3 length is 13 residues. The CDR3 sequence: CASMRTGGNTIYF. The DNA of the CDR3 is TGTGCCAGCATGAGGACAGGTGGAAACACCATATATTTT.

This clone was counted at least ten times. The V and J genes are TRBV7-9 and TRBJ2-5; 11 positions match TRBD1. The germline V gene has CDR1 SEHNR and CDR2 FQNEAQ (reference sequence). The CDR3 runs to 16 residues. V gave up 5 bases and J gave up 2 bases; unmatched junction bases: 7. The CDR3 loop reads CASSPGTGGQQETQYF. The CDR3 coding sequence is TGTGCCAGCAGCCCAGGGACAGGGGGACAGCAAGAGACCCAGTACTTC.

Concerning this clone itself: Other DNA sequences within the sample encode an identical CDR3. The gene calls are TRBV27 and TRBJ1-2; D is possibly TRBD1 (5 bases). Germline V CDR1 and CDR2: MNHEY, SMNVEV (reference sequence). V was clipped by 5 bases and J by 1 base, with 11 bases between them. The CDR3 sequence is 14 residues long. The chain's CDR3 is CASSPGTGNYGYTF. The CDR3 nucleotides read TGTGCCAGCAGTCCCGGGACCGGTAACTATGGCTACACCTTC.

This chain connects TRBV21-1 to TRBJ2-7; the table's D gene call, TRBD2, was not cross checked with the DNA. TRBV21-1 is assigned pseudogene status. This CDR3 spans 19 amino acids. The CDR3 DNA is TGTGCCAGCAGCAAAATAGGGCCTAGCGGGAGACGGTCGTCCTACGAGCAGTACTTC. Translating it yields CASSKIGPSGRRSSYEQYF.

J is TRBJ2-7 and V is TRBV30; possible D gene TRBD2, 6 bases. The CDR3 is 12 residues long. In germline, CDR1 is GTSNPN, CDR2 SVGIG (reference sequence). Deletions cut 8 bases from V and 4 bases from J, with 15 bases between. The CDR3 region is CATRGSLYEQYF. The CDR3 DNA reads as TGTGCCACCCGGGGGAGTCTGTACGAGCAGTACTTC.

The CDR3: CASSELNTEAFF. In nucleotides, the CDR3 is TGTGCCAGCAGTGAGCTGAACACTGAAGCTTTCTTT. The genes are TRBV2 and TRBJ1-1; D is unclear. V was clipped by 3 bases and J by 0 bases, with 2 bases between them. The CDR3 is 12 residues long. Germline lookup yields CDR1 SNHLY and CDR2 FYNNEI.

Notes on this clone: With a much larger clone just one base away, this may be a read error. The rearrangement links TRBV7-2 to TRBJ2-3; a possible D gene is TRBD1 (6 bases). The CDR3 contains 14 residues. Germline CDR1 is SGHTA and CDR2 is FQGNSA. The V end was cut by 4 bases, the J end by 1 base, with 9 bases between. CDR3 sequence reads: CASSSGQRTDTQYF. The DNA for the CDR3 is TGTGCCAGCAGCTCCGGACAGCGCACAGATACGCAGTATTTT.

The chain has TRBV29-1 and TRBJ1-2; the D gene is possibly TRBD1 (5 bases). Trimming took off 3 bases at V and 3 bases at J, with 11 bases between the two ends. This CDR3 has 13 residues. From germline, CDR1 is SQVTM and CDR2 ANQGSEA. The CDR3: CSVDHRKHYGYTF. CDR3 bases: TGCAGCGTTGACCACAGGAAGCACTATGGCTACACCTTC. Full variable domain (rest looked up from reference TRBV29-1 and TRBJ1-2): SAVISQKPSRDICQRGTSLTIQCQVDSQVTMMFWYRQQPGQSLTLIATANQGSEATYESGFVIDKFPISRPNLTFSTLTVSNMSPEDSSIYLCSVDHRKHYGYTFGSGTRLTVV.

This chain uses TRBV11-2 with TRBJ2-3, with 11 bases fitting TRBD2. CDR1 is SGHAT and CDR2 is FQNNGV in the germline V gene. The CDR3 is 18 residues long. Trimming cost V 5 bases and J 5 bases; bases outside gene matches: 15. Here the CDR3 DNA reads TGTGCCAGCAGCGCGGCACCCCTAGCGGGAGGAGGGAGAGATACGCAGTATTTT. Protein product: CASSAAPLAGGGRDTQYF.

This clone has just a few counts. CDR3 DNA sequence: TGCGCCAGCAGCCAAGGAAGACAGGGGATCACTGAAGCTTTCTTT. Translating it yields CASSQGRQGITEAFF. The chain employs TRBV4-1 and TRBJ1-1; 8 bases fit TRBD1. Trimming cost V 1 base and J 4 bases; bases outside gene matches: 5. The CDR3 totals 15 residues. From germline, CDR1 is MGHRA and CDR2 YSYEKL.

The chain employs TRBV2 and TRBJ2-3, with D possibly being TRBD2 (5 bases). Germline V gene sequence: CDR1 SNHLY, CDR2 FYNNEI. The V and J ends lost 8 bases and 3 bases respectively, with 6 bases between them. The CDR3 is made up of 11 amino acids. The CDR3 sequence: CASRLTDTQYF. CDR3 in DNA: TGTGCCAGCCGACTAACAGATACGCAGTATTTT.

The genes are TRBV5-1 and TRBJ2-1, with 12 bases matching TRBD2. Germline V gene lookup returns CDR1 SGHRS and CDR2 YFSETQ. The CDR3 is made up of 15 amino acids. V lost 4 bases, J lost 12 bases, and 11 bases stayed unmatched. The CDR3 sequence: CASSEGTSGLRVQFF. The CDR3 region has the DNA TGCGCCAGCAGCGAGGGGACTAGCGGGCTCCGGGTGCAGTTCTTC.